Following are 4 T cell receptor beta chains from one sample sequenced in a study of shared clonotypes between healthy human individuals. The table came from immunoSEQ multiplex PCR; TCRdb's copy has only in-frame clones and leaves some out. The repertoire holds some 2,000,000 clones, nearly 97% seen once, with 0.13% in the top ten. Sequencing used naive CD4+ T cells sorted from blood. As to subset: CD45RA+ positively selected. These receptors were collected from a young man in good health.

The CDR3 protein is CASGLRISPENNEQFF. The CDR3 DNA reads TGTGCTAGTGGTTTAAGGATATCCCCGGAAAACAATGAGCAGTTCTTC. The chain joins TRBV12-5 to TRBJ2-1; D call uncertain. V lost 3 bases and J 5 bases, leaving 17 bases between the germline ends. The CDR3 runs 16 residues. CDR1 is LGHNT and CDR2 is FRNRAP in the germline V gene.

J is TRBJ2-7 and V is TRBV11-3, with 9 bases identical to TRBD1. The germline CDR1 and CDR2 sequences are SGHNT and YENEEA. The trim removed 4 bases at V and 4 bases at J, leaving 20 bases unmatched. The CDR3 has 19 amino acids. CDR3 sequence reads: CASSSRGPGQGTCRYEQYF. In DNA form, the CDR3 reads TGTGCCAGCAGCTCTAGGGGACCGGGACAGGGAACGTGCCGTTACGAGCAGTACTTC.

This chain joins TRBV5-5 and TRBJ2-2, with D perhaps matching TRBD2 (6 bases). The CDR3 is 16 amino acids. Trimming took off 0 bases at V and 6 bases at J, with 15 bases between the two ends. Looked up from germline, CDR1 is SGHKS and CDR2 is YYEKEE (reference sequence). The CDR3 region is CASSLVWSRGAGELFF. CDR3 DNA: TGTGCCAGCAGCTTGGTCTGGTCGCGGGGTGCCGGGGAGCTGTTTTTT.

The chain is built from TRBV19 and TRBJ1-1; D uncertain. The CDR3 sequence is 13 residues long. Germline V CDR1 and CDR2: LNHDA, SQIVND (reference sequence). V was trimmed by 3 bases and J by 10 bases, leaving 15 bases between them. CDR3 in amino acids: CASSIISGDGAFF. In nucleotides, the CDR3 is TGTGCCAGTAGTATTATTTCGGGCGATGGAGCTTTCTTT.